The clone carrying this TCR beta chain was detected once. The entry originates in a study of shared clonotypes between healthy human individuals. The CDR3 is made up of 14 amino acids. Germline-derived CDR1 and CDR2 are SQVTM and ANQGSEA. V was trimmed by 6 bases and J by 4 bases, leaving 13 bases between them. This table comes from immunoSEQ multiplex PCR, and its TCRdb copy is limited to in-frame clones, with some not included. Here the sample spans millions of clones, around 95% being singletons. The sequence derives from a man between 18 and 29 years old in good health. The chain has TRBV29-1 and TRBJ2-6, with D unresolved. The sample comprised naive CD4+ T cells sorted from blood. Described subset: CD45RA+ positively selected. The CDR3 reads CSVLAGFGANVLTF. CDR3 sequence (DNA): TGCAGCGTACTGGCTGGGTTCGGGGCCAACGTCCTGACTTTC.